These 30 T cell receptor beta chains were all obtained from the same sample, sequenced in a study of T cell responses to AZD1222 COVID-19 vaccine. Sequenced by immunoSEQ multiplex PCR; TCRdb stores in-frame clones only, minus some. The repertoire holds 90,000 to 150,000 clones, with about 86% as singletons. This material consisted of peripheral blood, taken 28 days after the second AZD1222 dose. These receptors came from an adult who received the AZD1222 COVID-19 vaccine.

V is TRBV7-2 and J is TRBJ2-5; possible D gene TRBD1, 6 bases. Trimming stripped 3 bases from V and 4 bases from J, with 12 bases between. The CDR3 is 14 amino acids. Germline CDR1 SGHTA, CDR2 FQGNSA. The CDR3 bases are TGTGCCAGCAGCTTCCAGGGGTCGGGAGAGACCCAGTACTTC. It yields the protein CASSFQGSGETQYF.

This chain connects TRBV5-1 to TRBJ1-4, with 8 bases lining up with TRBD1. This CDR3 region has 14 residues. V lost 4 bases and J lost 6; bases outside the gene matches: 5. Germline values: CDR1 SGHRS, CDR2 YFSETQ. The DNA of the CDR3 is TGCGCCAGCAGCCCAGGGGGCTGGGATGAAAAACTGTTTTTT. Translation gives CASSPGGWDEKLFF.

This sequence joins TRBV27 and TRBJ2-1; 11 bases are a match to TRBD2. Trimming at V came to 7 bases and at J to 3 bases, leaving 8 bases not matched to a gene. Germline loops: CDR1 MNHEY, CDR2 SMNVEV (reference sequence). The CDR3 is 16 residues long. DNA for the CDR3: TGTGCCAGCAATACACTAGCGGGAGCCTTCTACAATGAGCAGTTCTTC. The encoded protein is CASNTLAGAFYNEQFF.

This chain joins TRBV24-1 and TRBJ1-3, with a weak D call TRBD1 (6 bases). Germline V gene sequence: CDR1 KGHDR, CDR2 SFDVKD. Trimming took off 6 bases at V and 1 base at J, with 6 bases between the two ends. CDR3 length equals 13 residues. The CDR3 sequence: CATSTGSGNTIYF. The CDR3 nucleotides are TGTGCCACCAGTACAGGGTCTGGAAACACCATATATTTT.

The chain has TRBV28 and TRBJ2-7, with 8 bases aligning to TRBD2. The CDR3 is 14 amino acids. Germline lookup yields CDR1 MDHEN and CDR2 SYDVKM. V trimming: 7 bases; J trimming: 3 bases; junction bases outside the gene matches: 8. The DNA of the CDR3 is TGTGCCAGCATCGGACTAGCTAAAAGCTACGAGCAGTACTTC. Protein sequence: CASIGLAKSYEQYF.

The chain is built from TRBV4-1 and TRBJ2-1, with D maybe TRBD2 (7 bases). Per germline, CDR1 MGHRA and CDR2 YSYEKL. This CDR3 region has 15 residues. Trimming cost V 1 base and J 8 bases, with 15 bases left between them. The CDR3 DNA is TGCGCCAGCAGCCAAGGGGGGCTAGCGGCCCATGAGCAGTTCTTC. This translates into CASSQGGLAAHEQFF.

J is TRBJ1-2 and V is TRBV19; 7 bases line up with TRBD1. From germline, CDR1 is LNHDA and CDR2 SQIVND (reference sequence). V was clipped by 4 bases and J by 5 bases; unmatched bases: 7. The CDR3 runs to 14 residues. CDR3 DNA: TGTGCCAGTAGTACTCCGGGACAGCTATATGGCTACACCTTC. This codes for CASSTPGQLYGYTF. The whole variable domain, filled in from reference TRBV19 and TRBJ1-2, reads DGGITQSPKYLFRKEGQNVTLSCEQNLNHDAMYWYRQDPGQGLRLIYYSQIVNDFQKGDIAEGYSVSREKKESFPLTVTSAQKNPTAFYLCASSTPGQLYGYTFGSGTRLTVV.

The genes are TRBV5-1 and TRBJ1-4, with D possibly TRBD1 on 5 matching bases. The germline CDR1 and CDR2 sequences are SGHRS and YFSETQ. This CDR3 has 15 residues. Trimming took off 4 bases at V and 4 bases at J, with 14 bases between the two ends. In nucleotides, the CDR3 is TGCGCCAGCAGCATTACAGGAATGAGTAATGAAAAACTGTTTTTT. Its protein is CASSITGMSNEKLFF.

This clone was recorded once. J is TRBJ1-3 and V is TRBV21-1. TRBV21-1 is annotated as a pseudogene. The CDR3 has 15 amino acids. In DNA, the CDR3 is TGTGCCAGCAGCCTCCGGACTGCGTCTGGAAACACCATATATTTT. It encodes CASSLRTASGNTIYF.

This clone was counted a single time. The chain carries TRBV7-8 and TRBJ1-1; D is perhaps TRBD1 (6 bases). Germline loops: CDR1 SGHVS, CDR2 FQNEAQ. The length of the CDR3 is 14 residues. Trimming pared 8 bases from V and 5 bases from J, leaving 18 bases between. Here the CDR3 reads CASLLREGGTEAFF. CDR3 DNA sequence: TGTGCCAGCCTTCTACGGGAGGGGGGGACTGAAGCTTTCTTT.

The chain couples TRBV6-5 to TRBJ1-6; D is uncertain. V was cut by 7 bases and J by 0 bases, with 10 bases left in between. Germline V lookup: CDR1 MNHEY, CDR2 SVGAGI. CDR3 size: 15 residues. DNA for the CDR3: TGTGCCAGCAACCCAGCGAGCTCCTATAATTCACCCCTCCACTTT. It codes for CASNPASSYNSPLHF.

A few counts support this clone. V usage is TRBV6-2 or TRBV6-3 and J usage is TRBJ1-5; D unresolved. In germline, CDR1 is MNHEY, CDR2 SVGEGT. The V gene lost 5 bases and the J gene lost 0 bases, with 14 bases spanning the gap. The CDR3 length is 16 residues. The CDR3 protein is CASSPWTPYSNQPQHF. As DNA, the CDR3 is TGTGCCAGCAGTCCATGGACCCCATATAGCAATCAGCCCCAGCATTTT.

The chain combines TRBV10-3 with TRBJ2-7, with 9 positions matching TRBD2. The germline gives CDR1 ENHRY, CDR2 SYGVKD. V lost 3 bases and J lost 3; bases outside the gene matches: 9. The CDR3 covers 16 residues. CDR3 sequence (DNA): TGTGCCATCAGTGATGCTAGCGGGGCCCAGTTCTACGAGCAGTACTTC. Amino acids: CAISDASGAQFYEQYF.

This chain joins TRBV18 and TRBJ1-4; D perhaps matches TRBD1 (5 bases). Germline values: CDR1 KGHSH, CDR2 LQKENI. Trimming left V 5 bases short and J 0 bases short, with 10 bases between. There are 15 residues in the CDR3. Here the CDR3 DNA reads TGTGCCAGCTCAGTAGGGACGGCAACTAATGAAAAACTGTTTTTT. This gives the protein CASSVGTATNEKLFF.

This clone was counted a single time. V gene TRBV3-1 (or the pseudogene TRBV3-2) combines with J gene TRBJ2-1, with 7 bases that match TRBD2. V shed 4 bases and J 0 bases; nucleotides not matched to a gene: 6. The CDR3 has 16 residues. The germline V gene encodes CDR1 LGHDT and CDR2 YNNKEL (reference sequence). CDR3 coding DNA: TGTGCCAGCAGCCGCCAAAGGACTAGCTCCTACAATGAGCAGTTCTTC. Translated, it gives CASSRQRTSSYNEQFF.

The chain employs TRBV6-5 and TRBJ2-1, with TRBD1 matching 9 bases. V was clipped by 6 bases and J by 3 bases; unmatched bases: 6. CDR1 and CDR2 (germline): MNHEY, SVGAGI. This CDR3 spans 15 amino acids. This chain's CDR3 is CASRPGTGLYNEQFF. The CDR3 nucleotides are TGTGCCAGCAGACCCGGGACAGGGCTCTACAATGAGCAGTTCTTC.

This chain links TRBV10-2 with TRBJ2-1; 7 nucleotides align to TRBD1. Germline loops: CDR1 WSHSY, CDR2 SAAADI. J gave up 0 bases and V 6 bases, and 8 bases lay outside the gene matches. The CDR3 has 16 amino acids. The CDR3 region is CASRDPTGSSYNEQFF. The CDR3 coding sequence is TGCGCCAGCAGGGACCCGACAGGGAGCTCCTACAATGAGCAGTTCTTC.

The gene calls are TRBV29-1 and TRBJ1-4, with D tentatively TRBD1 (6 bases). This CDR3 has 12 amino acids. Trimming stripped 7 bases from V and 4 bases from J, with 10 bases between. The germline gives CDR1 SQVTM, CDR2 ANQGSEA. The CDR3 coding sequence is TGCAGCGCCCGGGACAATAATGAAAAACTGTTTTTT. It codes for CSARDNNEKLFF. Complete variable domain (other parts from reference TRBV29-1 and TRBJ1-4): SAVISQKPSRDICQRGTSLTIQCQVDSQVTMMFWYRQQPGQSLTLIATANQGSEATYESGFVIDKFPISRPNLTFSTLTVSNMSPEDSSIYLCSARDNNEKLFFGSGTQLSVL.

Only a few counts were recorded for this clone. V is TRBV27 and J is TRBJ1-4; a possible D gene is TRBD1 (5 bases). Germline CDR1 and CDR2: MNHEY and SMNVEV (reference sequence). The V end was cut by 5 bases, the J end by 3 bases, with 16 bases between. This CDR3 is 16 amino acids long. In DNA, the CDR3 is TGTGCCAGCAGTCGTGCCCGGCGGGGGGCTAATGAAAAACTGTTTTTT. Protein: CASSRARRGANEKLFF.

This clone was counted a single time. J is TRBJ2-7 and V is TRBV4-3; the D gene is possibly TRBD2 (5 bases). The CDR3 extends over 14 amino acids. V lost 0 bases and J 6 bases, leaving 12 bases between the germline ends. Germline loops: CDR1 LGHNA, CDR2 YSLEER. CDR3 nucleotides: TGCGCCAGCAGCCAAGATCCTATCCGGGGCGAGCAGTACTTC. Translating it yields CASSQDPIRGEQYF.

This clone was seen once. The chain uses TRBV28 and TRBJ1-1; 8 positions match TRBD1. CDR1 is MDHEN, CDR2 SYDVKM, per germline. The length of the CDR3 is 15 residues. With V trimmed by 5 bases and J by 2 bases, 7 bases remained unmatched. CDR3 sequence (DNA): TGTGCCAGCAGTGATCGGACAGGGCTAAACACTGAAGCTTTCTTT. This encodes CASSDRTGLNTEAFF. The variable domain in full, with the rest retrieved from reference TRBV28 and TRBJ1-1, is DVKVTQSSRYLVKRTGEKVFLECVQDMDHENMFWYRQDPGLGLRLIYFSYDVKMKEKGDIPEGYSVSREKKERFSLILESASTNQTSMYLCASSDRTGLNTEAFFGQGTRLTVV.

The chain recombines TRBV18 with TRBJ2-1, with D uncertain. CDR3 length: 17 residues. CDR1 is KGHSH, CDR2 LQKENI, per germline. V was pared by 3 bases and J by 4 bases, with 19 bases between. The CDR3, as DNA: TGTGCCAGCTCACCCCCCGGAGCTGCCTCTAGGTACAATGAGCAGTTCTTC. The encoded protein is CASSPPGAASRYNEQFF.

J is TRBJ2-4 and V is TRBV19; D is possibly TRBD2 (6 bases). Germline assignment: CDR1 LNHDA and CDR2 SQIVND (reference sequence). The CDR3 covers 15 residues. V was clipped by 2 bases and J by 0 bases, with 8 bases between them. CDR3 bases: TGTGCCAGTAGTATAAGCGGGCTAGCCAAAAACATTCAGTACTTC. This gives the protein CASSISGLAKNIQYF.

The chain combines TRBV2 with TRBJ1-3; maybe TRBD1 (6 bases). The CDR3 is 16 residues long. Germline values: CDR1 SNHLY, CDR2 FYNNEI. Deletions cut 5 bases from V and 0 bases from J, with 14 bases between. The CDR3 spells CASSRDTSSSGNTIYF. The CDR3 DNA sequence: TGTGCCAGCAGTCGGGACACCTCGAGCTCTGGAAACACCATATATTTT.

The rearrangement links TRBV5-1 to TRBJ2-7; 7 positions match TRBD2. Germline V gene sequence: CDR1 SGHRS, CDR2 YFSETQ. The junction had 10 bases not matched to a gene; V was cut back by 5 bases and J by 2 bases. The CDR3 covers 15 residues. DNA of the CDR3: TGCGCCAGCAGTTCAGTGAGCGGGGCAGCCTACGAGCAGTACTTC. Protein sequence: CASSSVSGAAYEQYF.

The chain employs TRBV10-3 and TRBJ1-6, with 9 positions matching TRBD1. The V gene end was trimmed by 8 bases and the J gene end by 0 bases; junction bases not matched to a gene: 8. The CDR3 has 17 amino acids. Germline V CDR1 and CDR2: ENHRY, SYGVKD. The CDR3 sequence: CAIARDRDFSYNSPLHF. The CDR3 DNA reads as TGTGCCATCGCGAGGGACAGGGATTTCTCCTATAATTCACCCCTCCACTTT.

As DNA, the CDR3 is TGTGCCAGCAGTTTATTGGGATCAGGGGGGGATCAGCCCCAGCATTTT. Protein: CASSLLGSGGDQPQHF. The chain has TRBV28 and TRBJ1-5, with TRBD1 identical over 7 bases. The CDR3 is 16 residues long. The trim removed 1 base at V and 5 bases at J, leaving 8 bases unmatched. Germline loops: CDR1 MDHEN, CDR2 SYDVKM.

This sequence joins TRBV27 and TRBJ2-3; no firm D call. The CDR3 length is 14 residues. Germline V gene sequence: CDR1 MNHEY, CDR2 SMNVEV (reference sequence). Trimming left V 5 bases short and J 4 bases short, with 13 bases between. The CDR3 bases are TGTGCCAGCAGTCCATATATGAGCTCAGATACGCAGTATTTT. This encodes CASSPYMSSDTQYF.

The chain uses TRBV29-1 and TRBJ1-2, with no clear D. This CDR3 region has 13 residues. V gave up 4 bases and J gave up 2 bases, with 11 bases separating them. The germline CDR1 and CDR2 sequences are SQVTM and ANQGSEA. The CDR3: CSVGLTPNYGYTF. Here the CDR3 DNA reads TGCAGCGTTGGCCTCACACCGAACTATGGCTACACCTTC.

V gene TRBV9 combines with J gene TRBJ1-3; D gene ambiguous. The V and J ends lost 0 bases and 1 base respectively, with 5 bases between them. Germline values: CDR1 SGDLS, CDR2 YYNGEE. This CDR3 comprises 14 residues. CDR3 protein: CASSVDGSGNTIYF. In nucleotides, the CDR3 is TGTGCCAGCAGCGTAGATGGATCTGGAAACACCATATATTTT.